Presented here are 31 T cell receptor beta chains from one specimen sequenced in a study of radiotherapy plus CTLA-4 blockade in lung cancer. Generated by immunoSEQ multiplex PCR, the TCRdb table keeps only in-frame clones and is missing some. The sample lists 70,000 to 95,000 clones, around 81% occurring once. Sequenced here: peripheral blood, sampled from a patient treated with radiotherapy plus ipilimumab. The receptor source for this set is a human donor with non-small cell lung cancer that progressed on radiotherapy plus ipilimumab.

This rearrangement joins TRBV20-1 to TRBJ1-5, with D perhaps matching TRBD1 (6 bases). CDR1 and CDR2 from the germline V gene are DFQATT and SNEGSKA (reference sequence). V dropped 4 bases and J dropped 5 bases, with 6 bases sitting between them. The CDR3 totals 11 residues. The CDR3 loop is CSATGDQPQHF. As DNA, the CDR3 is TGCAGTGCTACAGGGGATCAGCCCCAGCATTTT.

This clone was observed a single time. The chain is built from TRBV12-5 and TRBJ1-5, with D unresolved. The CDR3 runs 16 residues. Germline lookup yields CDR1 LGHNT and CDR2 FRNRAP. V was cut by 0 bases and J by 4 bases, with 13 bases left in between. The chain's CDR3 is CASGLVPGMGNQPQHF. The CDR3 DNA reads TGTGCTAGTGGTTTGGTACCTGGGATGGGGAATCAGCCCCAGCATTTT.

The DNA for the CDR3 is TGTGCCAGCAGCCTACAGGCCATGAACACTGAAGCTTTCTTT. It yields the protein CASSLQAMNTEAFF. The chain links TRBV4-2 to TRBJ1-1; possible D gene TRBD1, 5 bases. Germline lookup yields CDR1 LGHNA and CDR2 YNFKEQ. V gave up 4 bases and J gave up 0 bases, with 9 bases separating them. The CDR3 has 14 amino acids.

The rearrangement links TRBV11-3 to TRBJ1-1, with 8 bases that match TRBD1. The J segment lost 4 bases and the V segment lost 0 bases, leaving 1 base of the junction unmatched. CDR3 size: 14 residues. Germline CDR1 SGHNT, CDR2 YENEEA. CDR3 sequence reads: CASSLETGVTEAFF. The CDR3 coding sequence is TGTGCCAGCAGCTTAGAGACAGGGGTCACTGAAGCTTTCTTT.

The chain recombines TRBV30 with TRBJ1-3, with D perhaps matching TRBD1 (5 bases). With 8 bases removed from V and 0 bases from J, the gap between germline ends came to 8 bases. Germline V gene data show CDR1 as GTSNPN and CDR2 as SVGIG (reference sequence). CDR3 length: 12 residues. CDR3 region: CARQSSGNTIYF. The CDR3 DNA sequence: TGTGCCAGACAGAGCTCTGGAAACACCATATATTTT.

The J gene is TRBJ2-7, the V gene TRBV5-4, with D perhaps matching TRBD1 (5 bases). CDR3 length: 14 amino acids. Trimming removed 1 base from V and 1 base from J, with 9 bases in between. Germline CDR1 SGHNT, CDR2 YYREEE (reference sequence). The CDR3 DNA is TGTGCCAGCAGCTTGAGCAGGGCTTCCTACGAGCAGTACTTC. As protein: CASSLSRASYEQYF.

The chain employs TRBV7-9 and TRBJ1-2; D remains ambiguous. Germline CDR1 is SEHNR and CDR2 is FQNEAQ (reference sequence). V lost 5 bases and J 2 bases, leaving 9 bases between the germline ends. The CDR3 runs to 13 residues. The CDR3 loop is CASSPLDNYGYTF. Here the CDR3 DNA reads TGTGCCAGCAGCCCCCTCGACAACTATGGCTACACCTTC.

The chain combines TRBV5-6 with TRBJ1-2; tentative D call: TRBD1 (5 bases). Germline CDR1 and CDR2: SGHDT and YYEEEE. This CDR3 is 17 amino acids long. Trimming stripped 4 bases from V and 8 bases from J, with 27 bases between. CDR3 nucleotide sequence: TGTGCCAGCAGCCTGGGTCCCGTCGCCAGGGAGGAGGAAGGCTACACCTTC. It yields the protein CASSLGPVAREEEGYTF.

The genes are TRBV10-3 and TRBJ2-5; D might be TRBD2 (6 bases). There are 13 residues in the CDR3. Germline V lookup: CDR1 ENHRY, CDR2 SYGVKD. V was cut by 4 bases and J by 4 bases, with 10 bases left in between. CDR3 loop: CAISVRGGETQYF. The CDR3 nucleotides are TGTGCCATCAGTGTGCGGGGTGGAGAGACCCAGTACTTC.

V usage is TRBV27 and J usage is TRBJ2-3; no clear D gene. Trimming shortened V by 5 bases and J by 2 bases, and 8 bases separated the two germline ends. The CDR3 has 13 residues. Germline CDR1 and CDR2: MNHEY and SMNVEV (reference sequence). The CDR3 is CASSPGFTDTQYF. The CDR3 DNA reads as TGTGCCAGCAGTCCTGGGTTCACAGATACGCAGTATTTT.

The CDR3 sequence is CASSLRPGRETQYF. CDR3 DNA sequence: TGTGCCAGCAGCTTACGTCCGGGGAGGGAGACCCAGTACTTC. The chain joins TRBV7-8 to TRBJ2-5; the D gene is possibly TRBD2 (6 bases). This CDR3 is built from 14 residues. CDR1 and CDR2 from the germline V gene are SGHVS and FQNEAQ. The V and J ends lost 2 bases and 5 bases respectively, with 12 bases between them.

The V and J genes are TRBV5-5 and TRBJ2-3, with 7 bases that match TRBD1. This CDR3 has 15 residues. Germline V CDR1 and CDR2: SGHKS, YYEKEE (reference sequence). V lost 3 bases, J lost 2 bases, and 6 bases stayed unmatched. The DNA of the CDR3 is TGTGCCAGCAGCTACCGACAGGGTGTCACAGATACGCAGTATTTT. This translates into CASSYRQGVTDTQYF.

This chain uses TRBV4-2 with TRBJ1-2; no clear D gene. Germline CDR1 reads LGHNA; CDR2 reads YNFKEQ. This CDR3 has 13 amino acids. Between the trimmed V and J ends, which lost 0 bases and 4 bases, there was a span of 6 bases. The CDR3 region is CASSQEVFYGYTF. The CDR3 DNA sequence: TGTGCCAGCAGCCAAGAGGTTTTCTATGGCTACACCTTC.

CDR3 nucleotides: TGTGCCAGCAGCCGCACATCTGCCACCACAGATACGCAGTATTTT. Translation gives CASSRTSATTDTQYF. The V and J genes are TRBV27 and TRBJ2-3; D gene unclear. Germline V gene sequence: CDR1 MNHEY, CDR2 SMNVEV (reference sequence). The CDR3 contains 15 residues. V was clipped by 6 bases and J by 2 bases, with 15 bases between them.

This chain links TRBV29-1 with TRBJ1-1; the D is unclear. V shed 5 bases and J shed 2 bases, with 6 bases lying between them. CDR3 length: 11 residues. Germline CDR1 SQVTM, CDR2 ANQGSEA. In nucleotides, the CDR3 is TGCAGCGTTCGGGGAAACACTGAAGCTTTCTTT. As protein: CSVRGNTEAFF.

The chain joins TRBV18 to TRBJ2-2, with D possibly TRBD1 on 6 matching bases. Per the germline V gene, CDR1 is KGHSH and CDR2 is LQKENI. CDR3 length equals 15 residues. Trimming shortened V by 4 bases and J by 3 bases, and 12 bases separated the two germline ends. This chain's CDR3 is CASSQKKGDTGELFF. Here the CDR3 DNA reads TGTGCCAGCTCACAGAAAAAGGGGGACACCGGGGAGCTGTTTTTT.

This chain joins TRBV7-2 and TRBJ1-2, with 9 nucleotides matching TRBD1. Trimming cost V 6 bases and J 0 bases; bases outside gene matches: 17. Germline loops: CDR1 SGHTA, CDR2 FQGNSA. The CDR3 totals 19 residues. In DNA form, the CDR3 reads TGTGCCAGCAGATTAACCCTCTGGGCGACAGGGGGGACTAACTATGGCTACACCTTC. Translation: CASRLTLWATGGTNYGYTF.

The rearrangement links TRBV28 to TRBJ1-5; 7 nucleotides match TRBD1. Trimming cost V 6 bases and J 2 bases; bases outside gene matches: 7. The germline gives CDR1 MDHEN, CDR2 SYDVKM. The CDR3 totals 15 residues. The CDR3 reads CASSPGQFRNQPQHF. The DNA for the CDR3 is TGTGCCAGCAGCCCGGGACAGTTTCGCAATCAGCCCCAGCATTTT.

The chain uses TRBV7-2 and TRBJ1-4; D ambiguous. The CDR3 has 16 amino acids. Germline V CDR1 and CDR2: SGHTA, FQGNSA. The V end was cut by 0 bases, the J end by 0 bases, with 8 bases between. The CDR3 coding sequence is TGTGCCAGCAGCTTAGCGCCACCCGCAACTAATGAAAAACTGTTTTTT. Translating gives CASSLAPPATNEKLFF.

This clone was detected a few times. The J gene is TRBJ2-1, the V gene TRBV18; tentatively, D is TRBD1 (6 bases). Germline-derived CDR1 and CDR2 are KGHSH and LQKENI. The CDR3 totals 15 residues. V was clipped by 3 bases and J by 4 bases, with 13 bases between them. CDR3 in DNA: TGTGCCAGCTCACCCGGGACAACTAGGTACAATGAGCAGTTCTTC. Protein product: CASSPGTTRYNEQFF.

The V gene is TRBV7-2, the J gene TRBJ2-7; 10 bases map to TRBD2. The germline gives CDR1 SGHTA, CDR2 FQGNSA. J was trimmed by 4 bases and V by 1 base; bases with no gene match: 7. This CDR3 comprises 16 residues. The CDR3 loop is CASSLGASGSRYEQYF. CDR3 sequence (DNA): TGTGCCAGCAGCTTAGGGGCTAGCGGGAGTCGATACGAGCAGTACTTC.

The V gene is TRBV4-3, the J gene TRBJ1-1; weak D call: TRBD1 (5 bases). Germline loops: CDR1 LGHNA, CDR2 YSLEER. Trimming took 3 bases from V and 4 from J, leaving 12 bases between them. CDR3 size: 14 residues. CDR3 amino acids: CASSHSWGITEAFF. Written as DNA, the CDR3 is TGCGCCAGCAGCCACTCGTGGGGGATCACTGAAGCTTTCTTT.

The CDR3 protein is CASSPRLLAGRPDTQYF. In DNA form, the CDR3 reads TGTGCCAGCAGCCCCCGGTTGTTAGCGGGACGTCCGGATACGCAGTATTTT. V and J are TRBV14 and TRBJ2-3, with 8 bases identical to TRBD2. The CDR3 has 17 residues. The V segment lost 4 bases and the J segment 6 bases; nucleotides outside the gene matches: 15. Per the germline V gene, CDR1 is SGHDN and CDR2 is FVKESK.

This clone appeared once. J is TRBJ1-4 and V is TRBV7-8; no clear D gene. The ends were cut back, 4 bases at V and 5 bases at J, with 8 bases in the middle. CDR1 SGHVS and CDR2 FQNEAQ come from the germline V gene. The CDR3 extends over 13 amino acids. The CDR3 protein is CASSSVGNEKLFF. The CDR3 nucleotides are TGTGCCAGCAGCTCCGTTGGAAATGAAAAACTGTTTTTT.

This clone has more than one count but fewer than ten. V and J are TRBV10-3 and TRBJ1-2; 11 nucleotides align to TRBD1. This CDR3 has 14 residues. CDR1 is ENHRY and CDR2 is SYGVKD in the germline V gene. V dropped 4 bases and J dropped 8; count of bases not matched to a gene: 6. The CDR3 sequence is CAISADGTGGGYTF. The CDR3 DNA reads TGTGCCATCAGTGCAGACGGGACAGGGGGAGGCTACACCTTC.

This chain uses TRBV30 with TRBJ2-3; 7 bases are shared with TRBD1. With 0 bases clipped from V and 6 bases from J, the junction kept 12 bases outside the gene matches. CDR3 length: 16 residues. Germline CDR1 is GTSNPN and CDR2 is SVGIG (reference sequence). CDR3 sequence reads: CAWSVKWDSKPDTQYF. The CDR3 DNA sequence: TGTGCCTGGAGTGTAAAGTGGGACAGCAAGCCCGATACGCAGTATTTT.

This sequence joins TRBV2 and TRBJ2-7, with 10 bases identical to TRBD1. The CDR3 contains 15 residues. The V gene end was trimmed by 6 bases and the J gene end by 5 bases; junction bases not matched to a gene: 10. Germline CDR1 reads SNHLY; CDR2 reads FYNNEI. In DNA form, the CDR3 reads TGTGCCAGCAGGAAGGGGACAGGGGAATTCGACGAGCAGTACTTC. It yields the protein CASRKGTGEFDEQYF.

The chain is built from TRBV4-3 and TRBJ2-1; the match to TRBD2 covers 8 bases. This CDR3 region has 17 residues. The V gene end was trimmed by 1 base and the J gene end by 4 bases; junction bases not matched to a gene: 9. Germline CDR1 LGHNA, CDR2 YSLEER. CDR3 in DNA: TGCGCCAGCAGCCAAGCTGGTCGGGGGGGCAAGTACAATGAGCAGTTCTTC. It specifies CASSQAGRGGKYNEQFF.

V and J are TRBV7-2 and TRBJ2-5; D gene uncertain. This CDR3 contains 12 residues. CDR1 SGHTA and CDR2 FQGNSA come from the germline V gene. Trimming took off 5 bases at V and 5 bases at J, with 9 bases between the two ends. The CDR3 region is CASSTRRETQYF. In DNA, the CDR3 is TGTGCCAGCAGCACTCGTAGGGAGACCCAGTACTTC.

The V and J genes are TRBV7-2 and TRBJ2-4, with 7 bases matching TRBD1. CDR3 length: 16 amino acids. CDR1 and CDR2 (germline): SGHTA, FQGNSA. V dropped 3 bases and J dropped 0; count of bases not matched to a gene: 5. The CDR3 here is CASSFGRDRAKNIQYF. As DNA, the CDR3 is TGTGCCAGCAGCTTCGGTCGGGACAGAGCCAAAAACATTCAGTACTTC.

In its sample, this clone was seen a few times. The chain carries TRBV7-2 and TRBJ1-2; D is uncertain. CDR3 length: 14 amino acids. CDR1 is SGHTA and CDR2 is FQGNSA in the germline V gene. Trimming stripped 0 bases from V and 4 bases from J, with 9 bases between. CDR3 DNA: TGTGCCAGCAGCTTAGCTATAAGGAGCTATGGCTACACCTTC. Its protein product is CASSLAIRSYGYTF.